These T cell receptor beta chains were read from a single sample in a study of blood T cells in healthy people across ages. TCRdb re-called the 5' RACE reads with MiXCR, one entry per CDR3 protein. The table lists 750,000 or so distinct CDR3 sequences, around 25% of them singletons. The sample also formed part of further work on T cells of mothers and their children.

Specimen: blood. The receptors were gathered from a boy younger than 18 in good health. CDR3s leave out the opening cysteine and the closing phenylalanine or tryptophan.

v_call cdr3_aa
TRBV2 ASKFTGDQETQY
TRBV6-5 ASGIQAGDYGYT
TRBV4-2 ASSHRGGYEQY
TRBV4-3 ASSQDLAGVQETQY
TRBV12-3/TRBV12-4 ASSLARQARGYT
TRBV13 ASSLWTGSEQY
TRBV12-3/TRBV12-4 ASSFLLIGGYT
TRBV25-1 ASSTRASGVFYEQY
TRBV9 ASSVEDSSFYEQY
TRBV7-8 ASSRDTMTYEQY
TRBV2 ASSEYGTGGPGELF
TRBV11-2 ASSLEGRTGLETQY
TRBV4-1 ASSHLDNTGELF
TRBV12-3/TRBV12-4 ASSFSGFGEQY
TRBV20-1 SVPLDGSHGYT
TRBV10-2 ASSESEGLGTEAF
TRBV9 ASSVGLADLNEQF
TRBV10-3 AISDYGQGGETQY
TRBV4-2 ASSQDPTGNGNTIY
TRBV7-7 ASSLERGSYNEQL
TRBV28 ASSLMAGADNEQF
TRBV12-3/TRBV12-4 ASSFRPSADAQY
TRBV20-1 SARAGGADAQY
TRBV7-9 ASSVGSREWSAQY
TRBV6-6 ASNHRDMDYGYT
TRBV11-1 ASSLRVAKRGGSEQF
TRBV4-3 ASRKSRLNSNQPQH
TRBV9 ASSASGTPPEELF
TRBV14 ASSQTRFRELF
TRBV15 ATSRDQTPNTGELF
TRBV20-1 SASAGGTDTQY
TRBV20-1 SARAQGSSYEQY
TRBV10-3 AITFDRGVGEQY
TRBV27 ASSYASAYGQY
TRBV29-1 SVLDRFYEQY
TRBV18 ASSPLGTTNYGYT
TRBV29-1 SVDRENEQF
TRBV5-1 ASSLTGSTEAF
TRBV21-1 ASSKGPGVTDTQY
TRBV2 ASSEFPGTISTDTQY
TRBV10-3 AIRTGGGETQY
TRBV28 ASRGTGRETQY
TRBV11-3 ASSLAGFHANYGYT
TRBV27 ASSLVGTGYYNEQF
TRBV7-2 ASTDKIQGTNTGELF
TRBV20-1 SARAGKQETQY
TRBV2 ASSDERGQETQY
TRBV7-2 ASSLQGQYSDTQY
TRBV12-3/TRBV12-4 ASFVSAGFTDTQY
TRBV12-3/TRBV12-4 ASSSWATDTQY
TRBV10-3 AISEGASTDTQY
TRBV7-8 ASSGNSDTQY
TRBV27 ASSSRGRKNTEAF
TRBV7-3 ASSLKSGIGQF
TRBV4-3 ASSPAGGEEKLF
TRBV20-1 SARVATSGTDTQY
TRBV12-3/TRBV12-4 ASNPDRGRSGYT